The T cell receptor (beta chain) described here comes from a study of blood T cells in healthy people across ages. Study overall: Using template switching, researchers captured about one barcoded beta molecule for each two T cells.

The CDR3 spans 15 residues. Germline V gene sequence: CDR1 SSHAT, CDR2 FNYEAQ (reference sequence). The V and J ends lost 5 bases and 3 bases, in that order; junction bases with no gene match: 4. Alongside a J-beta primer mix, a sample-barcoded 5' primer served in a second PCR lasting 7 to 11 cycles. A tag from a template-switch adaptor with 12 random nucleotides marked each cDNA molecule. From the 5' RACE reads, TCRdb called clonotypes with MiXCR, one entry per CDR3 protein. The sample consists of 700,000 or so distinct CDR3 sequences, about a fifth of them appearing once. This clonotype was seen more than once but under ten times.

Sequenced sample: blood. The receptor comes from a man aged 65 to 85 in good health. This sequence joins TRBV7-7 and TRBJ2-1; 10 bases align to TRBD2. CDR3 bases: TGTGCCAGCAGCCAAGGACTAGCGGTCTACAATGAGCAGTTCTTC. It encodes CASSQGLAVYNEQFF.